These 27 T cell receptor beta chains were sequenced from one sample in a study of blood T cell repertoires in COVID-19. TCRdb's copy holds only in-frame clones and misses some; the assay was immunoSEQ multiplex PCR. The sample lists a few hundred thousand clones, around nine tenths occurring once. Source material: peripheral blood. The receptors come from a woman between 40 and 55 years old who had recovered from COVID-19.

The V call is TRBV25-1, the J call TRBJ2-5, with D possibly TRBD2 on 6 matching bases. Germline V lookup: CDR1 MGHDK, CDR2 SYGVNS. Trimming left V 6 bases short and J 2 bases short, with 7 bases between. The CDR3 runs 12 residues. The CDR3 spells CASRGTQETQYF. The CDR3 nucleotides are TGTGCCAGCAGGGGGACTCAAGAGACCCAGTACTTC.

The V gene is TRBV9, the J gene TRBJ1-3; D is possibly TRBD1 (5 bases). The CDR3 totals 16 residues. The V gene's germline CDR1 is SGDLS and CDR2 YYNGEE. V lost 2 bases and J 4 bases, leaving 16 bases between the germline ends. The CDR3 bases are TGTGCCAGCAGCGTCGGAGGTGTGGGGGGAGGAAACACCATATATTTT. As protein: CASSVGGVGGGNTIYF.

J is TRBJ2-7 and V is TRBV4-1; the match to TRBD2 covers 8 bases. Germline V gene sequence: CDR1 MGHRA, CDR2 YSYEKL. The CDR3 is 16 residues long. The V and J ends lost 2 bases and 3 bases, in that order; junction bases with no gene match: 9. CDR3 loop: CASSQSLTGTSYEQYF. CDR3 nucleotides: TGCGCCAGCAGCCAATCCTTGACTGGGACTAGCTACGAGCAGTACTTC.

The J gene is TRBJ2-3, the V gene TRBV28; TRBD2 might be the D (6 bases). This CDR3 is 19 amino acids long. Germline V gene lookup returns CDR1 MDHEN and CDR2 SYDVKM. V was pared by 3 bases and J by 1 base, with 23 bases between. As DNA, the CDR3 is TGTGCCAGCAGTTTCGCGTACGGAGGGGTTCTTTCTCGCACAGATACGCAGTATTTT. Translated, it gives CASSFAYGGVLSRTDTQYF. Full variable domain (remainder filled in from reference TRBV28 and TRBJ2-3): DVKVTQSSRYLVKRTGEKVFLECVQDMDHENMFWYRQDPGLGLRLIYFSYDVKMKEKGDIPEGYSVSREKKERFSLILESASTNQTSMYLCASSFAYGGVLSRTDTQYFGPGTRLTVL.

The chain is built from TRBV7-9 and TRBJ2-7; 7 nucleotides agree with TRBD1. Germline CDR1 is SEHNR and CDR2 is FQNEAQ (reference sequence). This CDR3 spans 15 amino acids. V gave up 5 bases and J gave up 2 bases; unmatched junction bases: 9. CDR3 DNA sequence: TGTGCCAGCAGCCCCCCGACAGGGATTCCCTACGAGCAGTACTTC. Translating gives CASSPPTGIPYEQYF. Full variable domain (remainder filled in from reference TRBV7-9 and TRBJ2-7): DTGVSQNPRHKITKRGQNVTFRCDPISEHNRLYWYRQTLGQGPEFLTYFQNEAQLEKSRLLSDRFSAERPKGSFSTLEIQRTEQGDSAMYLCASSPPTGIPYEQYFGPGTRLTVT.

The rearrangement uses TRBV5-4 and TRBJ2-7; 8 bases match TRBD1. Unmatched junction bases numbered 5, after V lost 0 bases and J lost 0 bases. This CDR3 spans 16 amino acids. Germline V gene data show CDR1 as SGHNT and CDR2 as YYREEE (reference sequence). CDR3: CASSLGQGTSSYEQYF. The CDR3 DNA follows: TGTGCCAGCAGCTTGGGACAGGGGACAAGCTCCTACGAGCAGTACTTC. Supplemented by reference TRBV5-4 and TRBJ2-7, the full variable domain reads ETGVTQSPTHLIKTRGQQVTLRCSSQSGHNTVSWYQQALGQGPQFIFQYYREEENGRGNFPPRFSGLQFPNYSSELNVNALELDDSALYLCASSLGQGTSSYEQYFGPGTRLTVT.

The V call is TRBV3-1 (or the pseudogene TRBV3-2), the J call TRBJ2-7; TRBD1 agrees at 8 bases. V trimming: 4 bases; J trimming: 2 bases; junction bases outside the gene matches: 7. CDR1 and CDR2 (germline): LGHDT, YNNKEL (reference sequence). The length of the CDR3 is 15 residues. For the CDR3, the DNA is TGTGCCAGCAGCCGGGGGACAGGCCTTACCTACGAGCAGTACTTC. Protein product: CASSRGTGLTYEQYF.

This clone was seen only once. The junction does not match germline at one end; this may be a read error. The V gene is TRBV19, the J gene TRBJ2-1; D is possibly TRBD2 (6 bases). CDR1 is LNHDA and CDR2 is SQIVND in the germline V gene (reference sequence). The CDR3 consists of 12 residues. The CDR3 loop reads CASSTTTGLTVF. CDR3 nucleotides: TGTGCCAGTAGTACAACAACGGGACTCACAGTCTTC.

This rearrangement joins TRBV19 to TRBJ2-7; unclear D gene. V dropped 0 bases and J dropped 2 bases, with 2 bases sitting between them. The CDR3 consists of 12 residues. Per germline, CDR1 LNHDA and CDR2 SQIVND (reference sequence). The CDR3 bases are TGTGCCAGTAGTATAGATACCTACGAGCAGTACTTC. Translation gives CASSIDTYEQYF.

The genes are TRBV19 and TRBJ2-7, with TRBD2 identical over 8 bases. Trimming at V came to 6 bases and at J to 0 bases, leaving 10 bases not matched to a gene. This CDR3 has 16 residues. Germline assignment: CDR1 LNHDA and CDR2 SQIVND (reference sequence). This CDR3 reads CASRRSGREASYEQYF. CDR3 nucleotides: TGTGCCAGTAGGCGGTCGGGGCGGGAGGCCTCCTACGAGCAGTACTTC.

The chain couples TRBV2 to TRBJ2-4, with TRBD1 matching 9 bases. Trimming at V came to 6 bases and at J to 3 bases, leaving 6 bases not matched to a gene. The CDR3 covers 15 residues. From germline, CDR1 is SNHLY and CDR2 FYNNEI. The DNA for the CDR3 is TGTGCCAGCAGGGAACAGGGGGCAGGCAAAAACATTCAGTACTTC. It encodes CASREQGAGKNIQYF. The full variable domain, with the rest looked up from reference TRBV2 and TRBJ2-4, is EPEVTQTPSHQVTQMGQEVILRCVPISNHLYFYWYRQILGQKVEFLVSFYNNEISEKSEIFDDQFSVERPDGSNFTLKIRSTKLEDSAMYFCASREQGAGKNIQYFGAGTRLSVL.

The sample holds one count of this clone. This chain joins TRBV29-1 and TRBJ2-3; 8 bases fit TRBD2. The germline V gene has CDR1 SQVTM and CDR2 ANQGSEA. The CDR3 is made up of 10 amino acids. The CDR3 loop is CTAGRGTQYF. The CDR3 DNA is TGCACCGCCGGGAGGGGTACGCAGTATTTT.

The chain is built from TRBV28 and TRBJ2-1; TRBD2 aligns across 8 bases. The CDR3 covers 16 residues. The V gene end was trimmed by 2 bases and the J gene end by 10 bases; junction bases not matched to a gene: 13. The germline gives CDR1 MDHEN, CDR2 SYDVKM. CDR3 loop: CASSLLREGRGEEQFF. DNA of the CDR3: TGTGCCAGCAGTTTACTCCGGGAGGGCCGGGGGGAAGAGCAGTTCTTC.

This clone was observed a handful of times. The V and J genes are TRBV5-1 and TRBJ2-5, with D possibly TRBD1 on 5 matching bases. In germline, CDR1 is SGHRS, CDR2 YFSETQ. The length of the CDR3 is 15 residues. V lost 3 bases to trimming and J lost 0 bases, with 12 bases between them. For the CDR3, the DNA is TGCGCCAGCAGCTCGTCTGGACAAAACCAAGAGACCCAGTACTTC. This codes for CASSSSGQNQETQYF. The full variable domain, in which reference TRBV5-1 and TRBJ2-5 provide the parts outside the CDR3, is KAGVTQTPRYLIKTRGQQVTLSCSPISGHRSVSWYQQTPGQGLQFLFEYFSETQRNKGNFPGRFSGRQFSNSRSEMNVSTLELGDSALYLCASSSSGQNQETQYFGPGTRLLVL.

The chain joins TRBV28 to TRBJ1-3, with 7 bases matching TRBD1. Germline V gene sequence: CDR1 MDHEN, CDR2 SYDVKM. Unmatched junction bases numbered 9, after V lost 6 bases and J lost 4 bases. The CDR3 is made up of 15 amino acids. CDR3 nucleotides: TGTGCCAGCAGACCGACAGGGTCAGGGGGAAACACCATATATTTT. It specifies CASRPTGSGGNTIYF.

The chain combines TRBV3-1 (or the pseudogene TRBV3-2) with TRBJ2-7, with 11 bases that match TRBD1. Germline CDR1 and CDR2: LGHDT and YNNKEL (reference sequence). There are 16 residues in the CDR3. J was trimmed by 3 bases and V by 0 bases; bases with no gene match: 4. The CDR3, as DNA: TGTGCCAGCAGCCAAGATCTCGGGACAGGGGGCTACGAGCAGTACTTC. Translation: CASSQDLGTGGYEQYF.

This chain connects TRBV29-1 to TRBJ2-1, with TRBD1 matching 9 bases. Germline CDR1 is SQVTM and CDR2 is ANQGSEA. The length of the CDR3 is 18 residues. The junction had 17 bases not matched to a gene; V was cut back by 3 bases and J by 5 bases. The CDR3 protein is CSVDYDRGLTIWNNEQFF. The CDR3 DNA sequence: TGCAGCGTTGATTACGACAGGGGGTTGACAATATGGAACAATGAGCAGTTCTTC.

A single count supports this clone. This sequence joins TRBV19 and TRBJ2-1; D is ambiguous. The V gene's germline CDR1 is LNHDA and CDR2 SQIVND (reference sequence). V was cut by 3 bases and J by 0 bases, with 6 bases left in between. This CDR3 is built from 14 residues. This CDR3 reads CASSMFSSYNEQFF. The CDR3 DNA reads TGTGCCAGTAGTATGTTTAGCTCCTACAATGAGCAGTTCTTC.

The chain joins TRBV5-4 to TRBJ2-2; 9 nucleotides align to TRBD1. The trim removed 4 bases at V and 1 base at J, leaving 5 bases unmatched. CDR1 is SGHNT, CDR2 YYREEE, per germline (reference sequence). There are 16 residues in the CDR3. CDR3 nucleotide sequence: TGTGCCAGCAGCCACACGGGACAGGGGAACACCGGGGAGCTGTTTTTT. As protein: CASSHTGQGNTGELFF. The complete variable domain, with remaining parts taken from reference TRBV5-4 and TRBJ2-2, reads ETGVTQSPTHLIKTRGQQVTLRCSSQSGHNTVSWYQQALGQGPQFIFQYYREEENGRGNFPPRFSGLQFPNYSSELNVNALELDDSALYLCASSHTGQGNTGELFFGEGSRLTVL.

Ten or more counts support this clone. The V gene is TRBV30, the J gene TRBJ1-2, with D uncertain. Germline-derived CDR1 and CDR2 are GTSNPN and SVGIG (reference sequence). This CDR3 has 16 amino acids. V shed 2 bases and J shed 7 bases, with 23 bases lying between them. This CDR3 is CAWSWHSSYASPGYTF. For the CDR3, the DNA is TGTGCCTGGAGTTGGCATAGCAGCTACGCTTCTCCTGGCTACACCTTC.

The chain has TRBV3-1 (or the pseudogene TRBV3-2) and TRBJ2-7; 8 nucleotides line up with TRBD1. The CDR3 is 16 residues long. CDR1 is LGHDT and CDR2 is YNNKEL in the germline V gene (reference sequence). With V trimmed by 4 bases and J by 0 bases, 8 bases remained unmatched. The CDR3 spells CASSLGQGSISYEQYF. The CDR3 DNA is TGTGCCAGCAGCCTCGGACAGGGATCAATCTCCTACGAGCAGTACTTC.

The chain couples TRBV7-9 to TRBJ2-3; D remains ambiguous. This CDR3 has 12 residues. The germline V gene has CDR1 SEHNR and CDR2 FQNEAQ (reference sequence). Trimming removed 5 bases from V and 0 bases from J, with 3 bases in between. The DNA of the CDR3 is TGTGCCAGCAGCCTAAGCACAGATACGCAGTATTTT. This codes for CASSLSTDTQYF.

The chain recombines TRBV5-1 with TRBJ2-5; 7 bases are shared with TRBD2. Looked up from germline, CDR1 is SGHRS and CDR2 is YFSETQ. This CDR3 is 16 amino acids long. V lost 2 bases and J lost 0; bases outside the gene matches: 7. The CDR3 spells CASSLPGLTYQETQYF. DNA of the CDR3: TGCGCCAGCAGCTTACCGGGACTAACGTACCAAGAGACCCAGTACTTC.

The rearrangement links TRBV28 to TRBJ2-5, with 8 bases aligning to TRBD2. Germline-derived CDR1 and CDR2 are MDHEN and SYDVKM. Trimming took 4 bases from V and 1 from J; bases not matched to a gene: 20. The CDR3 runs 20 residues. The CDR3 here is CASSSGGSGGGRTPQETQYF. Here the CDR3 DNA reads TGTGCCAGCAGTTCGGGCGGGAGCGGGGGTGGCCGTACCCCCCAAGAGACCCAGTACTTC. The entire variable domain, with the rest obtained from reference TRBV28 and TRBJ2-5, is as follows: DVKVTQSSRYLVKRTGEKVFLECVQDMDHENMFWYRQDPGLGLRLIYFSYDVKMKEKGDIPEGYSVSREKKERFSLILESASTNQTSMYLCASSSGGSGGGRTPQETQYFGPGTRLLVL.

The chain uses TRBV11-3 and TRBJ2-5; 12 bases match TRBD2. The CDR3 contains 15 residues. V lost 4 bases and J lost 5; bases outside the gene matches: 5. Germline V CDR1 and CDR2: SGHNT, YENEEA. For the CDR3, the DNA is TGTGCCAGCAGCTCTCGACTAGCGGGAGTGGAGACCCAGTACTTC. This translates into CASSSRLAGVETQYF.

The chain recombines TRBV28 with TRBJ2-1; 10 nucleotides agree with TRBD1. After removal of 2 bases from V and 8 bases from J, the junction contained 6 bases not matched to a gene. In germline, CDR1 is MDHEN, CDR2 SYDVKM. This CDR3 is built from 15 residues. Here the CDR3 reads CASSLRQGAGDEQFF. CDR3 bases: TGTGCCAGCAGTTTACGACAGGGGGCTGGGGATGAGCAGTTCTTC.

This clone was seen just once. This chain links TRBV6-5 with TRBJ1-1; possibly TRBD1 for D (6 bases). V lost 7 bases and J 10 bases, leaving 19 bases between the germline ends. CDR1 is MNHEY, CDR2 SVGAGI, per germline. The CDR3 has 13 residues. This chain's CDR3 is CASNQGKQGRAFF. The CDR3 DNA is TGTGCCAGCAACCAAGGCAAGCAGGGGAGAGCTTTCTTT.